This TCR beta chain came from a study of PD-L1 blockade in urothelial cancer. Study as a whole: Bladder-origin urothelial cancer in males described about 90% of the 29 patients. Prior chemotherapy in patients spanned 0 to 3 regimens.

This CDR3 is 14 amino acids long. Germline V gene lookup returns CDR1 SGHRS and CDR2 YFSETQ. V shed 3 bases and J shed 3 bases, with 13 bases lying between them. Time point described: peripheral blood 6 weeks after treatment start. It was locally advanced or metastatic urothelial carcinoma that patients had. Each patient supplied 1 to 8 pretreatment and on-treatment samples. The protocol was immunoSEQ multiplex PCR, while the TCRdb copy is restricted to in-frame clones and leaves out a portion. The sample holds approximately 79,000 clones; approximately 90% are singletons and the top ten take 0.87%. The sequence came from a woman older than 75 with urothelial cancer. Material: PBMCs, obtained around atezolizumab (anti-PD-L1) treatment. This chain uses TRBV5-1 with TRBJ2-7; D possibly corresponds to TRBD1 (6 bases). In nucleotides, the CDR3 is TGCGCCAGCAGCTCCCGGGACACCGGCTACGAGCAGTACTTC. It codes for CASSSRDTGYEQYF.